The 15 T cell receptor beta chains listed next were all sequenced from one sample in a study of identical twins (TCRdb year 2016). The method was 5' RACE. Sequenced using an Illumina HiSeq 2000. TCRdb passed the public sequencing reads through fastp at Q25 and MiXCR, retaining productive beta sequences. Rows are combined by CDR3 protein, so each entry shows the most common genes and DNA. Present in this sample are some 240,000 distinct CDR3 sequences, about 8% of which were seen just once. The ten largest clonotypes hold less than 4% of the sample. These records were also assigned to another study, of yellow fever vaccine responses in identical twins.

Sequencing was carried out using CD8+ T cells sorted from blood. The receptors were gathered from a woman aged 18-29 years in good health.

This clonotype was counted many times. The chain joins TRBV27 to TRBJ2-7; D is possibly TRBD1 (5 bases). With 0 bases removed from V and 4 bases from J, the gap between germline ends came to 7 bases. The CDR3 has 13 amino acids. CDR1 and CDR2 from the germline V gene are MNHEY and SMNVEV (reference sequence). The CDR3 DNA reads TGTGCCAGCAGTTTATCCTACAGGTACGAGCAGTACTTC. Translated, it gives CASSLSYRYEQYF.

This clonotype appeared a few times. The V call is TRBV18, the J call TRBJ2-1; TRBD2 aligns across 11 bases. V gave up 3 bases and J gave up 8 bases; unmatched junction bases: 9. The germline gives CDR1 KGHSH, CDR2 LQKENI. The CDR3 covers 16 residues. In DNA, the CDR3 is TGTGCCAGCTCACCGACTGTAGCGGGAGGGCCCGATGAGCAGTTCTTC. Amino acid sequence: CASSPTVAGGPDEQFF.

This clonotype is medium-sized. The chain recombines TRBV15 with TRBJ2-1; 8 bases are a match to TRBD1. J gave up 8 bases and V 0 bases, and 9 bases lay outside the gene matches. Germline V gene sequence: CDR1 LNHNV, CDR2 YYDKDF (reference sequence). The CDR3 runs to 16 residues. The CDR3 loop is CATSRDPGQGADEQFF. In DNA, the CDR3 is TGTGCCACCAGCAGAGATCCCGGGCAGGGGGCTGATGAGCAGTTCTTC.

The rearrangement links TRBV19 to TRBJ2-1; 9 bases are a match to TRBD2. J was trimmed by 8 bases and V by 7 bases; bases with no gene match: 9. The CDR3 runs 14 residues. Germline assignment: CDR1 LNHDA and CDR2 SQIVND (reference sequence). In DNA, the CDR3 is TGTGCCAGTATGCGGCTAGCGGGGTATGATGAGCAGTTCTTC. It specifies CASMRLAGYDEQFF.

This chain uses TRBV11-2 with TRBJ2-5; 8 bases align to TRBD2. The CDR3 extends over 17 amino acids. The V segment lost 2 bases and the J segment 5 bases; nucleotides outside the gene matches: 13. Germline CDR1 reads SGHAT; CDR2 reads FQNNGV. CDR3 amino acids: CASSLRPGEAGEETQYF. DNA for the CDR3: TGTGCCAGCAGCTTAAGGCCGGGAGAAGCGGGAGAGGAGACCCAGTACTTC.

The chain recombines TRBV11-2 with TRBJ2-5, with 7 bases that match TRBD1. The germline V gene encodes CDR1 SGHAT and CDR2 FQNNGV. The CDR3 runs to 14 residues. V trimming: 3 bases; J trimming: 4 bases; junction bases outside the gene matches: 5. The CDR3 here is CASSFWDSLETQYF. DNA for the CDR3: TGTGCCAGCAGCTTTTGGGACAGCTTAGAGACCCAGTACTTC.

This clonotype was found a few times. The chain carries TRBV12-3 or TRBV12-4 and TRBJ1-2; D not certain. V lost 5 bases, J lost 8 bases, and 12 bases lay in between. This CDR3 comprises 12 residues. For the CDR3, the DNA is TGTGCCAGCAGTCCATCCGAACCGGGCTACACCTTC. Protein product: CASSPSEPGYTF.

This clonotype was observed a few times. The J gene is TRBJ2-7, the V gene TRBV7-2, with 9 nucleotides matching TRBD2. CDR3 length: 14 amino acids. In germline, CDR1 is SGHTA, CDR2 FQGNSA. Trimming at V came to 5 bases and at J to 6 bases, leaving 8 bases not matched to a gene. This CDR3 reads CASSPYWRGGEQYF. DNA of the CDR3: TGTGCCAGCAGCCCCTACTGGCGGGGGGGCGAGCAGTACTTC.

This clonotype appeared many times. V is TRBV4-3 and J is TRBJ2-7, with D unresolved. This CDR3 has 13 amino acids. Looked up from germline, CDR1 is LGHNA and CDR2 is YSLEER. V dropped 0 bases and J dropped 3 bases, with 6 bases sitting between them. This CDR3 reads CASSQDSGYEQYF. The CDR3 nucleotides are TGCGCCAGCAGCCAAGACTCGGGCTACGAGCAGTACTTC.

This rearrangement joins TRBV4-1 to TRBJ2-7, with D maybe TRBD2 (6 bases). The ends were cut back, 3 bases at V and 1 base at J, with 7 bases in the middle. This CDR3 spans 13 amino acids. The germline CDR1 and CDR2 sequences are MGHRA and YSYEKL. This CDR3 is CASSQRGSYEQYF. As DNA, the CDR3 is TGCGCCAGCAGCCAGCGGGGATCCTACGAGCAGTACTTC.

V and J are TRBV27 and TRBJ2-3; 8 nucleotides line up with TRBD2. With 8 bases clipped from V and 6 bases from J, the junction kept 13 bases outside the gene matches. CDR1 and CDR2 from the germline V gene are MNHEY and SMNVEV (reference sequence). The CDR3 has 15 amino acids. The CDR3 nucleotides read TGTGCCAGCGGACATCAAGCGGGAGCAGCCGATACGCAGTATTTT. Translating it yields CASGHQAGAADTQYF.

Many counts were recorded for this clonotype. V and J are TRBV29-1 and TRBJ2-5, with a possible D match to TRBD1 (7 bases). Looked up from germline, CDR1 is SQVTM and CDR2 is ANQGSEA. The V and J ends lost 6 bases and 3 bases respectively, with 14 bases between them. The CDR3 consists of 13 residues. As DNA, the CDR3 is TGCAGCGTCGCAGGGGGAGGTGAAGAGACCCAGTACTTC. Translating gives CSVAGGGEETQYF.

The rearrangement joins TRBV7-2 to TRBJ2-7; the D gene could be TRBD1 or TRBD2 (5 bases each). Germline CDR1 is SGHTA and CDR2 is FQGNSA. Trimming cost V 5 bases and J 4 bases, with 15 bases left between them. The CDR3 has 14 residues. The CDR3: CASSIRDVPYEQYF. CDR3 nucleotide sequence: TGTGCCAGCAGCATCAGGGACGTTCCTTACGAGCAGTACTTC.

V and J are TRBV29-1 and TRBJ2-7, with TRBD1 matching over 7 bases. The ends lost 7 bases at V and 6 bases at J; junction bases unmatched: 12. This CDR3 is built from 13 residues. CDR1 is SQVTM, CDR2 ANQGSEA, per germline. The CDR3 loop reads CSALTGVSVEQYF. The CDR3 coding sequence is TGCAGCGCTCTTACAGGGGTGTCGGTCGAGCAGTACTTC.

The chain joins TRBV12-3 or TRBV12-4 to TRBJ2-1; TRBD2 aligns across 13 bases. J lost 8 bases, V lost 4 bases, and 8 bases had no gene match. The CDR3 is made up of 16 amino acids. This CDR3 reads CASSSLQGLAGDEQFF. CDR3 bases: TGTGCCAGCAGTTCCCTCCAAGGACTAGCGGGAGATGAGCAGTTCTTC.